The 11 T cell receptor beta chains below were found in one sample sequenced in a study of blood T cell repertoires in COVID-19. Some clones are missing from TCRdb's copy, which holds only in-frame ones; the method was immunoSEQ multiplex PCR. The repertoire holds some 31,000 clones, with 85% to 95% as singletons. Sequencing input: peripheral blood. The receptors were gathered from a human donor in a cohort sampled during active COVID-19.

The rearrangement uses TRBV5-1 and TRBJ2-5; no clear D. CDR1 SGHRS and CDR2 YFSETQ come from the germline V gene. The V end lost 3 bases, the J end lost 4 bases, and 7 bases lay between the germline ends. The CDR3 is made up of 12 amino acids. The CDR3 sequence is CASSWRGETQYF. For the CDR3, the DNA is TGCGCCAGCAGCTGGCGCGGAGAGACCCAGTACTTC. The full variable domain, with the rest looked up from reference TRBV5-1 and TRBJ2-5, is KAGVTQTPRYLIKTRGQQVTLSCSPISGHRSVSWYQQTPGQGLQFLFEYFSETQRNKGNFPGRFSGRQFSNSRSEMNVSTLELGDSALYLCASSWRGETQYFGPGTRLLVL.

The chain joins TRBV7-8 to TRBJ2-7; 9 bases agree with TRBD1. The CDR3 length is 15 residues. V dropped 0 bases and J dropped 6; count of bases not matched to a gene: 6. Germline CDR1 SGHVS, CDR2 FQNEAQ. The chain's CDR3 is CASSLAGDRVAEQYF. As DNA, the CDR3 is TGTGCCAGCAGCTTAGCGGGGGACAGGGTGGCCGAGCAGTACTTC.

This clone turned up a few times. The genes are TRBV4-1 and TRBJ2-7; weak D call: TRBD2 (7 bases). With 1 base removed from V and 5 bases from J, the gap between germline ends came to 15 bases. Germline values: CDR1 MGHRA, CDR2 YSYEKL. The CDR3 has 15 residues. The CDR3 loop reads CASSQVIRGGNEQYF. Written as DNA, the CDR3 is TGCGCCAGCAGCCAAGTGATCAGGGGAGGGAACGAGCAGTACTTC.

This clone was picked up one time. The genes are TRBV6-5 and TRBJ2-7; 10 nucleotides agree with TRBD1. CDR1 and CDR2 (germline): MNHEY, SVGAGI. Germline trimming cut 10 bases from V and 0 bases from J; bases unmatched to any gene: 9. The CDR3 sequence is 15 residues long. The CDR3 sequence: CATSSWDRGSYEQYF. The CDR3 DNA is TGTGCCACCTCTTCCTGGGACAGGGGCTCCTACGAGCAGTACTTC.

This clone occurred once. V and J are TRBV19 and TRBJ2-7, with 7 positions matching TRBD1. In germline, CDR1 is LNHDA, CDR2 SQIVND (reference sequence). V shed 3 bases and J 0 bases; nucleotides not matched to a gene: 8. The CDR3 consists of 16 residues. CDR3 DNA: TGTGCCAGTAGTATGTATGGGACAGAGAGCTCCTACGAGCAGTACTTC. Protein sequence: CASSMYGTESSYEQYF. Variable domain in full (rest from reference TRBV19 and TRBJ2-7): DGGITQSPKYLFRKEGQNVTLSCEQNLNHDAMYWYRQDPGQGLRLIYYSQIVNDFQKGDIAEGYSVSREKKESFPLTVTSAQKNPTAFYLCASSMYGTESSYEQYFGPGTRLTVT.

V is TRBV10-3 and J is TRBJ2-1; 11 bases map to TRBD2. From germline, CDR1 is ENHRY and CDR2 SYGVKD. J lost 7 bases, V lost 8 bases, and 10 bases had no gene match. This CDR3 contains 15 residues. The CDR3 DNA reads TGTGCCATCGCGAATAGCGGGAGGGCTGGGAATGAGCAGTTCTTC. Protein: CAIANSGRAGNEQFF.

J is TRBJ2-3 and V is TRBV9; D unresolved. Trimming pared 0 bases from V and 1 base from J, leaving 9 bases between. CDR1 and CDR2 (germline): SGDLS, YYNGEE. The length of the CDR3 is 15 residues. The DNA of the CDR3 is TGTGCCAGCAGCGTAGCTCTGTCGGGCACAGATACGCAGTATTTT. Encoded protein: CASSVALSGTDTQYF.

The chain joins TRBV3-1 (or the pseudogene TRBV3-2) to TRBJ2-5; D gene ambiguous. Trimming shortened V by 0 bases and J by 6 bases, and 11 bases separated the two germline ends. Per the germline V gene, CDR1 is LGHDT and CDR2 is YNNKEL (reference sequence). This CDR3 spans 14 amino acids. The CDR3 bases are TGTGCCAGCAGCCAAGAGACGGCGGAAAAGACCCAGTACTTC. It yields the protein CASSQETAEKTQYF.

The CDR3 nucleotides read TGTGCCAGCAGTTACTCGAGACTAGCGGGGGAGCAGTTCTTC. Amino acids: CASSYSRLAGEQFF. The chain is built from TRBV6-5 and TRBJ2-1, with TRBD2 matching 11 bases. Germline V lookup: CDR1 MNHEY, CDR2 SVGAGI. J gave up 10 bases and V 0 bases, and 2 bases lay outside the gene matches. The CDR3 contains 14 residues.

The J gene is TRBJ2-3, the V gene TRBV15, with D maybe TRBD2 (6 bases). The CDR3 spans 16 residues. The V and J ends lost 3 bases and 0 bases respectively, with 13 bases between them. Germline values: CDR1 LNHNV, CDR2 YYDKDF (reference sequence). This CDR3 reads CATSSPGLLSTDTQYF. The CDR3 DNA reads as TGTGCCACCAGCAGTCCGGGACTCCTAAGCACAGATACGCAGTATTTT. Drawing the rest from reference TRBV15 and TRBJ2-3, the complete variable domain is DAMVIQNPRYQVTQFGKPVTLSCSQTLNHNVMYWYQQKSSQAPKLLFHYYDKDFNNEADTPDNFQSRRPNTSFCFLDIRSPGLGDTAMYLCATSSPGLLSTDTQYFGPGTRLTVL.

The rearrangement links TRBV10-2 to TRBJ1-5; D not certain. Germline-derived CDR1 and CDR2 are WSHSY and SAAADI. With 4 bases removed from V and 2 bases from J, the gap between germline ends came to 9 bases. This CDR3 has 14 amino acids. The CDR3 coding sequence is TGCGCCAGCAGTGTAGGGAGGGGCAATCAGCCCCAGCATTTT. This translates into CASSVGRGNQPQHF.